The present entry profiles one T cell receptor beta chain with its context. V shed 3 bases and J 7 bases; nucleotides not matched to a gene: 10. In germline, CDR1 is SGHRS, CDR2 YFSETQ. CDR3 size: 16 residues. This sample is part of a study of blood T cell repertoires in COVID-19. As for the study in general: The United States, Italy and Spain provided the acute and convalescent COVID-19 samples. The analysed material was cDNA or gDNA that came from T cells, B-cell-depleted T cells, or PBMCs.

In the original workflow: Reference gene primer amplification in the assay estimated nucleated cell counts. Sequencing used immunoSEQ multiplex PCR; TCRdb keeps in-frame clones, though not all of them. V, J and clone size were drawn from that table, and D and trimming were deduced from the DNA. The table records about 52,000 clones, more than 90% of them present only once. J is TRBJ2-1 and V is TRBV5-1; 10 bases align to TRBD1. Sequenced material: peripheral blood. The TCR sequence derives from a man aged 45-65 years with active COVID-19. The CDR3 sequence: CASSWGGTGASNEQFF. The CDR3, as DNA: TGCGCCAGCAGCTGGGGAGGGACAGGGGCATCAAATGAGCAGTTCTTC.